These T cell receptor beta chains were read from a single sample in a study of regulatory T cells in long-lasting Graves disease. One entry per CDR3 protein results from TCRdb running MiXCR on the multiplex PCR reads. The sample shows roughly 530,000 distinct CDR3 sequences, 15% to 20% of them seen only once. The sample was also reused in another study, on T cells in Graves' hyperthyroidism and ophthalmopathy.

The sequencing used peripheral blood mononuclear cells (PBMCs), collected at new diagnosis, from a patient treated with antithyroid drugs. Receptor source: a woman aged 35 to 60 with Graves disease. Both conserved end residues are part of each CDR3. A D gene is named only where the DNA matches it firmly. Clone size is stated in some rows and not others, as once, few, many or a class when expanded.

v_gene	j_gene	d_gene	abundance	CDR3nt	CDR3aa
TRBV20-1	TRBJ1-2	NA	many	TGCAGTGCCTCCCTGACGCAGGGATCCGGCTACACCTTC	CSASLTQGSGYTF
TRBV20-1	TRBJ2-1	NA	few	TGCAGTGCCCCGACTCCTTCTTCCTACAATGAGCAGTTCTTC	CSAPTPSSYNEQFF
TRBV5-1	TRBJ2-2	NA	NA	TGCGCCAGCTACCCACTGACGGGGGCAAACACCGGGGAGCTGTTTTTT	CASYPLTGANTGELFF
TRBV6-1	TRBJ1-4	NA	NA	TGTGCCAGTCGAGGGGCAGGGGCAGAAAAACTGTTTTTT	CASRGAGAEKLFF
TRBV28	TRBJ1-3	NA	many	TGTGCCAGCAGATATTACCTGGACAAGAGCTCTGGAAACACCATATATTTT	CASRYYLDKSSGNTIYF
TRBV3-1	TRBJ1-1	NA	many	TGTGCCAGCAGCCAAGCCGGGACCCACACTGAAGCTTTCTTT	CASSQAGTHTEAFF
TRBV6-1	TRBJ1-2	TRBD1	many	TGTGCCAGCAGTGAGAGACCAGACGGGACAGGGTTTCCTAACTATGGCTACACCTTC	CASSERPDGTGFPNYGYTF
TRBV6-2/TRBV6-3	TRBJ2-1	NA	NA	TGTGCCAGCAGCGAGACAGGAAACAATGAGCAGTTCTTC	CASSETGNNEQFF
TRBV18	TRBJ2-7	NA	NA	TGTGCCAGCTCACCGGGGAATCCCAACGAGCAGTACTTC	CASSPGNPNEQYF
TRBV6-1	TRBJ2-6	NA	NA	TGTGCCAGCAGCCCCGGACTCACCTCTGGGGCCAACGTCCTGACTTTC	CASSPGLTSGANVLTF
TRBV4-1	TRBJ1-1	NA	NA	TGCGCCAGCAGCCAAGAGAGCGGATTGTGGGAAGCTTTCTTT	CASSQESGLWEAFF